This TCR beta chain is from a study of cytomegalovirus exposure and HLA in healthy donors. Study conclusions and caveats: Among the sequence variants, a highly shared cluster was likely an artifact of sequencing.

PCR used 60 Vbeta primers and 13 Jbeta primers. Sequencing used immunoSEQ multiplex PCR; TCRdb keeps in-frame clones, though not all of them. This sample has fewer than 100,000 clones, with around 80% found just once. For this clone: Its antigen is not identified.

V shed 4 bases, J shed 4 bases, and the junction held 6 bases outside the gene matches. There are 15 residues in the CDR3. Germline CDR1 SGHRS, CDR2 YFSETQ. This chain joins TRBV5-1 and TRBJ2-5, with 11 bases aligning to TRBD2. The TCR was taken from a male donor in good health and CMV-seropositive. The sequenced material came from PBMCs. CDR3 sequence (DNA): TGCGCCAGCAGCCAGCCGGGACTAGCGGTAGAGACCCAGTACTTC. It encodes CASSQPGLAVETQYF.